This T cell receptor beta chain is drawn from a study of T cell repertoires in cytomegalovirus infection. Overall study context: Public TCR beta signatures marked donors with CMV infection and the matching HLA.

About this clonotype: Its antigen is undetermined.

Findings and caveats of the study: CMV carriers with the relevant HLA were identified by cumulative public TCR beta family frequency. HLA-C-restricted CMV-specific TCR beta clonotypes were dominant in the ex vivo response.

The germline V gene has CDR1 SNHLY and CDR2 FYNNEI. V lost 6 bases to trimming and J lost 0 bases, with 9 bases between them. The CDR3 totals 15 residues. TCRdb processed the reads anew with MiXCR; each CDR3 protein has one entry. The sample lists under 200,000 distinct CDR3 sequences, more than 9% occurring once. The chain has TRBV2 and TRBJ2-6; D is perhaps TRBD1 (6 bases). Sequenced material: PBMCs. The receptor was derived from a human donor in good health (CMV status not recorded). Some clones in this sample may be carry-over from other donors' samples. CDR3 region: CASRGAYSGANVLTF. The CDR3 DNA is TGTGCCAGCAGGGGGGCATACTCTGGGGCCAACGTCCTGACTTTC.